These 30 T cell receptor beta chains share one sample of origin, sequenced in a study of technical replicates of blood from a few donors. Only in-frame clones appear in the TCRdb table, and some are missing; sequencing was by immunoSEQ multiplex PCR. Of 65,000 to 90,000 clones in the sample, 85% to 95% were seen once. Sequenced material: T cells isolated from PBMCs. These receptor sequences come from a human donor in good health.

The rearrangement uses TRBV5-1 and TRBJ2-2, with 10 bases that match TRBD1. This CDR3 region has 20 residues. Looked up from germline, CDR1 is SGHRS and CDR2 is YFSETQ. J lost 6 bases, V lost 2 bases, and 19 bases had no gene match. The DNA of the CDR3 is TGCGCCAGCAGCTTTCCAGCCGGGACAGGGGAGAGTGCCCACCCCGGGGAGCTGTTTTTT. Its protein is CASSFPAGTGESAHPGELFF.

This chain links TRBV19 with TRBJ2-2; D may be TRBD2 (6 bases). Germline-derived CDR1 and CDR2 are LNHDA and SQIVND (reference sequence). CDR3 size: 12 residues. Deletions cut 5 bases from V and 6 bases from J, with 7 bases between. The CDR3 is CASSWRAGELFF. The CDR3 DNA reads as TGTGCCAGTAGTTGGAGGGCCGGGGAGCTGTTTTTT. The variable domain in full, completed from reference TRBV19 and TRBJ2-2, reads DGGITQSPKYLFRKEGQNVTLSCEQNLNHDAMYWYRQDPGQGLRLIYYSQIVNDFQKGDIAEGYSVSREKKESFPLTVTSAQKNPTAFYLCASSWRAGELFFGEGSRLTVL.

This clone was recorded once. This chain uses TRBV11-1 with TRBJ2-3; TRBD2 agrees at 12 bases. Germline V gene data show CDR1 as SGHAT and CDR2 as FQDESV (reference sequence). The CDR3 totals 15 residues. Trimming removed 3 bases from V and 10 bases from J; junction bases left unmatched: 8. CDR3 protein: CASSFVSLAGGAQYF. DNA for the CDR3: TGTGCCAGCAGCTTCGTATCACTAGCGGGGGGAGCGCAGTATTTT.

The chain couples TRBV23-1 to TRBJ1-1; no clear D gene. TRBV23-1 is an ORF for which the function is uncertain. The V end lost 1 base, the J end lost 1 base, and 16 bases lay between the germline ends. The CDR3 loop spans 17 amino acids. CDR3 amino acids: CASSQYLPSSWNTEAFF. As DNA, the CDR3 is TGCGCCAGCAGTCAATATCTCCCCTCTAGCTGGAACACTGAAGCTTTCTTT.

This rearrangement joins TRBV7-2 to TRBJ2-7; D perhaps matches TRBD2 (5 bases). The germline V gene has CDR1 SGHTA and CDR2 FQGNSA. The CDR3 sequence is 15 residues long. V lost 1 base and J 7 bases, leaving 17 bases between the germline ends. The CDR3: CASSLDFEGHGEQYF. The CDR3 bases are TGTGCCAGCAGCTTAGATTTCGAGGGTCATGGGGAGCAGTACTTC.

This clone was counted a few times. The CDR3 region has the DNA TGCAGCCAGTATACAGGGACAAGTGAGACCCAGTACTTC. Protein product: CSQYTGTSETQYF. The V and J genes are TRBV29-1 and TRBJ2-5, with D maybe TRBD1 (6 bases). Germline V CDR1 and CDR2: SQVTM, ANQGSEA. The CDR3 totals 13 residues. Trimming left V 8 bases short and J 5 bases short, with 18 bases between. Variable domain in full (rest from reference TRBV29-1 and TRBJ2-5): SAVISQKPSRDICQRGTSLTIQCQVDSQVTMMFWYRQQPGQSLTLIATANQGSEATYESGFVIDKFPISRPNLTFSTLTVSNMSPEDSSIYLCSQYTGTSETQYFGPGTRLLVL.

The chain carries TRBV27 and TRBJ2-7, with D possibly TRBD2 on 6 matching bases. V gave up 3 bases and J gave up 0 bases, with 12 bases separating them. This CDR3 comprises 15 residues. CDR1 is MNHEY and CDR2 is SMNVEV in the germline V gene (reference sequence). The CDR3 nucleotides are TGTGCCAGCAGTTTTCTGGGAGGCAGCTCCTACGAGCAGTACTTC. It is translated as CASSFLGGSSYEQYF.

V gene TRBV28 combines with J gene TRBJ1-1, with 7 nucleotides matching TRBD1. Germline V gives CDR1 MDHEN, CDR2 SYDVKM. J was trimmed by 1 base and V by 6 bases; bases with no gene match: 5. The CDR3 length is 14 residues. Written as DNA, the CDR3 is TGTGCCAGCAGGCGACAGGGTCGGAACACTGAAGCTTTCTTT. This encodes CASRRQGRNTEAFF.

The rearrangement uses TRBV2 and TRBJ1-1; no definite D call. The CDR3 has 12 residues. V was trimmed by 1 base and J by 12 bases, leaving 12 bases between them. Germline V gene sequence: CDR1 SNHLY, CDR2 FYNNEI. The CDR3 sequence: CASSEGQPIPFF. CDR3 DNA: TGTGCCAGCAGTGAAGGACAACCGATCCCTTTCTTT. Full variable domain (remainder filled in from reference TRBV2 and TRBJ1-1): EPEVTQTPSHQVTQMGQEVILRCVPISNHLYFYWYRQILGQKVEFLVSFYNNEISEKSEIFDDQFSVERPDGSNFTLKIRSTKLEDSAMYFCASSEGQPIPFFGQGTRLTVV.

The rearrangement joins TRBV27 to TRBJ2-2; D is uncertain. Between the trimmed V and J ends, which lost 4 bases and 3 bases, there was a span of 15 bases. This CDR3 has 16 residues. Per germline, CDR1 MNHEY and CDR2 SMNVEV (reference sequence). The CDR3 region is CASSYLSTAYTGELFF. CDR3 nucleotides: TGTGCCAGCAGTTATCTTTCAACAGCCTACACCGGGGAGCTGTTTTTT.

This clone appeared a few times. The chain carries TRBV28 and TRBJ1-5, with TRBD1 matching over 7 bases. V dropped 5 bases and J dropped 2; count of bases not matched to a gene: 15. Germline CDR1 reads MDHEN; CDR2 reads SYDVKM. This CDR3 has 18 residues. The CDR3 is CASSHSKSDRVGNQPQHF. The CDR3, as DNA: TGTGCCAGCAGTCACTCCAAATCTGACAGGGTGGGCAATCAGCCCCAGCATTTT.

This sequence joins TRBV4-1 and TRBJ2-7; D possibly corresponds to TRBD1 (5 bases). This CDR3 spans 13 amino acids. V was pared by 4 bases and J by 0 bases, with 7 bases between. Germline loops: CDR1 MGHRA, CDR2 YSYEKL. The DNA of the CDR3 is TGCGCCAGCAGCCTACAGGCCTCCTACGAGCAGTACTTC. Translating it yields CASSLQASYEQYF.

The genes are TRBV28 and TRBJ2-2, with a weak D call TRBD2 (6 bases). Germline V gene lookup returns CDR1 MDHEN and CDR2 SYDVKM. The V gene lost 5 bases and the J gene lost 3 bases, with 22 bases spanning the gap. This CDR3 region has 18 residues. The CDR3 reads CASSPGLPLSKDTGELFF. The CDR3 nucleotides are TGTGCCAGCAGTCCCGGACTACCCTTATCCAAGGACACCGGGGAGCTGTTTTTT.

In DNA, the CDR3 is TGTGCCAGCAGCTTAAAGGGAGGGGAGCCAGATACGCAGTATTTT. It encodes CASSLKGGEPDTQYF. This sequence joins TRBV5-4 and TRBJ2-3; 7 bases are shared with TRBD2. Losses at the gene ends were 2 bases for V and 4 bases for J; bases not matched to a gene: 7. The CDR3 runs 15 residues. Germline V gives CDR1 SGHNT, CDR2 YYREEE (reference sequence).

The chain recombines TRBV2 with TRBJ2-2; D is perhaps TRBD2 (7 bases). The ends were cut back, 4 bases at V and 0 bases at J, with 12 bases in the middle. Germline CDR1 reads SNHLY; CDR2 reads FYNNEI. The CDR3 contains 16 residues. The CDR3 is CASSGRGATNTGELFF. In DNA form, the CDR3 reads TGTGCCAGCAGTGGCCGGGGGGCGACGAACACCGGGGAGCTGTTTTTT.

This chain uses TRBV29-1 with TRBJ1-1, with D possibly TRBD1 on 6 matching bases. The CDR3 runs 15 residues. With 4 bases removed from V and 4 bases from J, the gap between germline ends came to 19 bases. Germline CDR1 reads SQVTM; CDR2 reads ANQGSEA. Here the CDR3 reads CSVGPQEGVGTEAFF. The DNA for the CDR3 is TGCAGCGTTGGCCCCCAAGAGGGGGTTGGCACTGAAGCTTTCTTT.

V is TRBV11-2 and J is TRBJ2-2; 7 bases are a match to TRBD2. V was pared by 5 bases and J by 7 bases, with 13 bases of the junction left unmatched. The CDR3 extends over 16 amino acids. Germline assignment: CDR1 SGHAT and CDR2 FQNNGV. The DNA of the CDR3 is TGTGCCAGCAGCCCATTACTAGCGTCCGTGGGCGGGGAGCTGTTTTTT. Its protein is CASSPLLASVGGELFF.

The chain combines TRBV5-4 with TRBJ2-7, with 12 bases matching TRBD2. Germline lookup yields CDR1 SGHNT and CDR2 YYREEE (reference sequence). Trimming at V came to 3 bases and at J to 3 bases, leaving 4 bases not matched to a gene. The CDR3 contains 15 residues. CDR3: CASSSPTSGSYEQYF. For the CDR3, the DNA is TGTGCCAGCAGCTCACCGACTAGCGGGAGCTACGAGCAGTACTTC.

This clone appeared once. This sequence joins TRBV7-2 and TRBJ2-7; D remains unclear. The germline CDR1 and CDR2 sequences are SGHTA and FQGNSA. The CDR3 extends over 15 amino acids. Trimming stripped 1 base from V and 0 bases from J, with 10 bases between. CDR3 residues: CASSLVRSISYEQYF. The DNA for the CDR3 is TGTGCCAGCAGCTTAGTTCGGTCTATCTCCTACGAGCAGTACTTC.

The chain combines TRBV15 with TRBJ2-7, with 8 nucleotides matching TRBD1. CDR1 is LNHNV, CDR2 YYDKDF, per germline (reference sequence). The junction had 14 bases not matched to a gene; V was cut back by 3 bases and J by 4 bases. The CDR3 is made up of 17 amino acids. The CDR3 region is CATSSPRGRDRFYEQYF. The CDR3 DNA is TGTGCCACCAGCAGCCCCCGGGGGCGGGACAGGTTTTACGAGCAGTACTTC.

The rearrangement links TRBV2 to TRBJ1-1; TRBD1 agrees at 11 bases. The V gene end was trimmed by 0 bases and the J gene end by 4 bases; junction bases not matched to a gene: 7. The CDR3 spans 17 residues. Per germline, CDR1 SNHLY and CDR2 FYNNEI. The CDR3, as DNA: TGTGCCAGCAGTGAAGCGCTCGGACAGGGGGCAGGCACTGAAGCTTTCTTT. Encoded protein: CASSEALGQGAGTEAFF.

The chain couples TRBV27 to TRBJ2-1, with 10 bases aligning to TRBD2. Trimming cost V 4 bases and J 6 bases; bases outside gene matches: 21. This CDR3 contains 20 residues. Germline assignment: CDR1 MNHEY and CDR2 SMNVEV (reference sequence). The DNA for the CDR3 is TGTGCCAGCAGTTCACTCTTCAACCTTTTAGCGGGAGGAGTGGGCAATGAGCAGTTCTTC. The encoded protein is CASSSLFNLLAGGVGNEQFF.

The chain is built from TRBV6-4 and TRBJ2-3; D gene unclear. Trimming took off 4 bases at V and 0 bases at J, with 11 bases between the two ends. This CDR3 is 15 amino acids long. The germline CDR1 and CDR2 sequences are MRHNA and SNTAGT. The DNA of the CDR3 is TGTGCCAGCAGTGCGTCGGCGGCTAGCACAGATACGCAGTATTTT. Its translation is CASSASAASTDTQYF.

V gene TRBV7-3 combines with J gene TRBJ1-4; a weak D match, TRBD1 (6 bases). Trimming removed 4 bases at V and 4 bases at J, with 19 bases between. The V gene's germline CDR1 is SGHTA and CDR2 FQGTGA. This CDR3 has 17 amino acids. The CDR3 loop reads CASSSQPGQKRNEKLFF. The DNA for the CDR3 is TGTGCCAGCAGCTCTCAACCCGGACAGAAACGTAATGAAAAACTGTTTTTT.

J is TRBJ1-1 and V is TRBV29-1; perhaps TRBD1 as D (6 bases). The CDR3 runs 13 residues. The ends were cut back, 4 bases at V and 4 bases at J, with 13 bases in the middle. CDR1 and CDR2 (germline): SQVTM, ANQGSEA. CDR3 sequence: CSVVNQGPTEAFF. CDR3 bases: TGCAGCGTTGTGAACCAGGGGCCCACTGAAGCTTTCTTT. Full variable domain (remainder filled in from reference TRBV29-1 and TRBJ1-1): SAVISQKPSRDICQRGTSLTIQCQVDSQVTMMFWYRQQPGQSLTLIATANQGSEATYESGFVIDKFPISRPNLTFSTLTVSNMSPEDSSIYLCSVVNQGPTEAFFGQGTRLTVV.

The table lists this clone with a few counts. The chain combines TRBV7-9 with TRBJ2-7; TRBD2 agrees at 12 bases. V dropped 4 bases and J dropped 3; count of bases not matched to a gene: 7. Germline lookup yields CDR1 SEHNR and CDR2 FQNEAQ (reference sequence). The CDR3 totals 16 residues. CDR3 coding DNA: TGTGCCAGCAGCTGGTTGACTAGCGGGGGTTTCTACGAGCAGTACTTC. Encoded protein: CASSWLTSGGFYEQYF.

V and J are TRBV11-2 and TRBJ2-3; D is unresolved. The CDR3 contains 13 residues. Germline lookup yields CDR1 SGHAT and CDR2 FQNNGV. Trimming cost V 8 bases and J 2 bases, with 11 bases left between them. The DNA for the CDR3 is TGTGCCAGCCGTGGCGGTTACACAGATACGCAGTATTTT. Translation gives CASRGGYTDTQYF.

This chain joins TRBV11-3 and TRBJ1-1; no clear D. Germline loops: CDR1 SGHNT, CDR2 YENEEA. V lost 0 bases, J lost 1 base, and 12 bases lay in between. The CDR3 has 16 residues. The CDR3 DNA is TGTGCCAGCAGCTTAGATCTACGAAGAAAGAACACTGAAGCTTTCTTT. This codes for CASSLDLRRKNTEAFF.

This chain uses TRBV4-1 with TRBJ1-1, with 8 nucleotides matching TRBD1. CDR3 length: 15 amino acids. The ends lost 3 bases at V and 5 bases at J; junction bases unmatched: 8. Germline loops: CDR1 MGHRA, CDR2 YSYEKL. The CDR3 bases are TGCGCCAGCAGCCAGTCAGGGGGCCGAGTAACTGAAGCTTTCTTT. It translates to CASSQSGGRVTEAFF.

The CDR3 DNA sequence: TGTGCCAGCAGCTTGGACAGTTACCAAGAGACCCAGTACTTC. Its translation is CASSLDSYQETQYF. This chain connects TRBV11-2 to TRBJ2-5; TRBD1 is a possible D gene (6 bases). Trimming removed 3 bases at V and 0 bases at J, with 8 bases between. CDR1 and CDR2 from the germline V gene are SGHAT and FQNNGV. The CDR3 spans 14 residues.